This T cell receptor beta chain appears in the sequencing data of a study of cytomegalovirus exposure and HLA in healthy donors. Study outcomes and limitations: For cytomegalovirus status, the classifier reportedly gave diagnoses with high specificity and sensitivity.

In this sample, this clone turned up a few times. As yet, its antigen is unknown. Among the roughly 120 subjects of the validation cohort, separate from the roughly 670-subject first cohort, were the donors. The table came from immunoSEQ multiplex PCR; TCRdb's copy has only in-frame clones and leaves some out. The sample records 150,000 to 200,000 clones, approximately 96% being singletons. This CDR3 has 12 amino acids. Germline CDR1 and CDR2: SGHTA and FQGNSA. Trimming cost V 5 bases and J 0 bases, with 5 bases left between them. This clonotype was sampled from a woman aged 18 to 35 in good health and CMV-seronegative. Input material: PBMCs. This chain links TRBV7-2 with TRBJ2-7; unclear D gene. CDR3 DNA sequence: TGTGCCAGCAGCCGGAGCTCCTACGAGCAGTACTTC. Its translation is CASSRSSYEQYF. The entire variable domain, with the rest obtained from reference TRBV7-2 and TRBJ2-7, is as follows: GAGVSQSPSNKVTEKGKDVELRCDPISGHTALYWYRQSLGQGLEFLIYFQGNSAPDKSGLPSDRFSAERTGGSVSTLTIQRTQQEDSAVYLCASSRSSYEQYFGPGTRLTVT.